This TCR beta chain was obtained from a study of blood T cells in healthy people across ages. With respect to this clonotype: The target antigen is unknown. The junction and the germline gene differ at one end; a read error may be behind it.

General study points: Expanded clonotype shifts may have been confounded, as the donors had an unknown CMV status. Per-million-T-cell TCR beta diversity fell roughly linearly with age.

The CDR3 loop spans 12 amino acids. Germline V lookup: CDR1 SGHAT, CDR2 FQNNGV. The second PCR ran about 6 to 11 cycles with a sample-barcoded 5' primer and J-beta primers. A template-switch adaptor containing 12 random nucleotides labeled each cDNA molecule. One entry per CDR3 protein results from TCRdb running MiXCR on the 5' RACE reads. The top ten hold roughly 17% of the sample, which has some 790,000 distinct CDR3 sequences, 29% seen once. Sequencing was performed on blood. V gene TRBV11-2 combines with J gene TRBJ2-1, with a tentative D call TRBD1 (5 bases). The receptor comes from a woman of 80 years or more in good health. The CDR3 is CAGSLGNREQFF. The CDR3 bases are TGTGCCGGCAGCTTAGGAAACAGGGAGCAGTTCTTC.